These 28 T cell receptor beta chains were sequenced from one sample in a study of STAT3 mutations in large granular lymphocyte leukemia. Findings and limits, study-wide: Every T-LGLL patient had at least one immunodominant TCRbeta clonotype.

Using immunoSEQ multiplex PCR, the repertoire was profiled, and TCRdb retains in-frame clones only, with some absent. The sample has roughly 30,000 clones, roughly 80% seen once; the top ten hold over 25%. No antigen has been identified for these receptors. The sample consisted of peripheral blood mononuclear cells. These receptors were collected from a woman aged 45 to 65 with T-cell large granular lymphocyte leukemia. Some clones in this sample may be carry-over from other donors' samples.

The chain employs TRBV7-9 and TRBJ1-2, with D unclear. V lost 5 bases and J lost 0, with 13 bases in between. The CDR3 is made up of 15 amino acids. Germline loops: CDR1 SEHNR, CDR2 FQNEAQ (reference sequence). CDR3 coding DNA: TGTGCCAGCAGCCAAATCTGGACGACTAACTATGGCTACACCTTC. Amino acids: CASSQIWTTNYGYTF.

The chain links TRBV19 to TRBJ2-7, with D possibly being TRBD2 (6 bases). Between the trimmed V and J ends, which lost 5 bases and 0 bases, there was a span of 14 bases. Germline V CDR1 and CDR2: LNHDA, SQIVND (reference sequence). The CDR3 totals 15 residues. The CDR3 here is CASSPRAGVSYEQYF. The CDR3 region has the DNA TGTGCCAGTAGTCCCAGAGCGGGTGTCTCCTACGAGCAGTACTTC.

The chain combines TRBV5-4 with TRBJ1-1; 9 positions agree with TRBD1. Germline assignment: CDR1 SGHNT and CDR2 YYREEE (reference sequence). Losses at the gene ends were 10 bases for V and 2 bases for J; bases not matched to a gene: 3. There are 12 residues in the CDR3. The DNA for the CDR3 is TGTGCCGGACAGGGGATCAACACTGAAGCTTTCTTT. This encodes CAGQGINTEAFF.

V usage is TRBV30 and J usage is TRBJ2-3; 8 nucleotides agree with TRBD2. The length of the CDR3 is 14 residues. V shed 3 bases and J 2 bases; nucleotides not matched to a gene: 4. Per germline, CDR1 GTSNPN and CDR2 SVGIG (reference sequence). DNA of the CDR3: TGTGCCTGGAGACTAGCGGAGTTCACAGATACGCAGTATTTT. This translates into CAWRLAEFTDTQYF.

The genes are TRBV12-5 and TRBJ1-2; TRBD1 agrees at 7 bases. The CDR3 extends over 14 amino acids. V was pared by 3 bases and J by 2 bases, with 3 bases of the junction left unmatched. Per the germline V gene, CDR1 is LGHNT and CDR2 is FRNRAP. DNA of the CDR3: TGTGCTAGTGGTTTCACAGGGGTAAACTATGGCTACACCTTC. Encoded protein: CASGFTGVNYGYTF.

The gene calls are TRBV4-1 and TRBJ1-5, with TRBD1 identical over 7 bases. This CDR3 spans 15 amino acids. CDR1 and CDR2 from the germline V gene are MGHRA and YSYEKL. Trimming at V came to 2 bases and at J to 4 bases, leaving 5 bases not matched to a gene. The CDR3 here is CASSQPVQGNQPQHF. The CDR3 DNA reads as TGCGCCAGCAGCCAACCGGTACAGGGGAATCAGCCCCAGCATTTT.

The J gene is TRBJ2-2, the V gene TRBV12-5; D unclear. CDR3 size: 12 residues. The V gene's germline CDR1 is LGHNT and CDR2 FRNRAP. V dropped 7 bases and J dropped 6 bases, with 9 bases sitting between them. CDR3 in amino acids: CASALGAGELFF. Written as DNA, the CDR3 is TGTGCTAGTGCCCTAGGAGCCGGGGAGCTGTTTTTT.

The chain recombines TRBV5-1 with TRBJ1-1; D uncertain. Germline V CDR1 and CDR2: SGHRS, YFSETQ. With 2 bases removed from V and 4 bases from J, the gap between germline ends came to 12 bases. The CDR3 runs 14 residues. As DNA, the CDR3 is TGCGCCAGCAGCTTCCAAAACCGGGGCACTGAAGCTTTCTTT. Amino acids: CASSFQNRGTEAFF.

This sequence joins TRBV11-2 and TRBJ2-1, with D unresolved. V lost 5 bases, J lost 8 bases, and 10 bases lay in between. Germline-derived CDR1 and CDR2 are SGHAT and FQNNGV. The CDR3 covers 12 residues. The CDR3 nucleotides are TGTGCCAGCAGCCCTGAGCCGGATGAGCAGTTCTTC. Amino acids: CASSPEPDEQFF.

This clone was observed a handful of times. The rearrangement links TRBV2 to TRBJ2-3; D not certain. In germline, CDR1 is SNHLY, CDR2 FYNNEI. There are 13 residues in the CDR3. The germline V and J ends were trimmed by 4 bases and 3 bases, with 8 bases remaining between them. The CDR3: CASSVERTDTQYF. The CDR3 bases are TGTGCCAGCAGTGTTGAGCGTACAGATACGCAGTATTTT.

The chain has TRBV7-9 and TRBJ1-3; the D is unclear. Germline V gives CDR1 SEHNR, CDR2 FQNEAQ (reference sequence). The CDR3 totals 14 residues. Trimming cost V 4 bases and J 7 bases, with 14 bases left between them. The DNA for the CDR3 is TGTGCCAGCAGCTCCTTCGGTGGATGGAACACCATATATTTT. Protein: CASSSFGGWNTIYF.

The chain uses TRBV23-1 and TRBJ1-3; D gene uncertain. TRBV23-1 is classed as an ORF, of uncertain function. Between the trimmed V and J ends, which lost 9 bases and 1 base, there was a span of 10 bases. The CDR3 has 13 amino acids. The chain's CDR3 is CARRLSSGNTIYF. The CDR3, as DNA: TGCGCCAGGAGACTGAGTTCTGGAAACACCATATATTTT.

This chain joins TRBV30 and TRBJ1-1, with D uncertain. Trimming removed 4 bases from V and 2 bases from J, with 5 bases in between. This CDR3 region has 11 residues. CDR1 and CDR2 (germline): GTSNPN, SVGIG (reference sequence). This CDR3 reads CAWNLNTEAFF. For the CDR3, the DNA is TGTGCCTGGAACTTAAACACTGAAGCTTTCTTT. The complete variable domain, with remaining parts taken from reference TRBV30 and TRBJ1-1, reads SQTIHQWPATLVQPVGSPLSLECTVEGTSNPNLYWYRQAAGRGLQLLFYSVGIGQISSEVPQNLSASRPQDRQFILSSKKLLLSDSGFYLCAWNLNTEAFFGQGTRLTVV.

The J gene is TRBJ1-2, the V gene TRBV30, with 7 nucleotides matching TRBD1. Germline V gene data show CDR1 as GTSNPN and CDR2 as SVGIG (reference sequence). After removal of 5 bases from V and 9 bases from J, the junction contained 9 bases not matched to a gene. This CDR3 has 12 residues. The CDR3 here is CAWSSQTGSYTF. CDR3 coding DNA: TGTGCCTGGTCATCCCAGACAGGGAGCTACACCTTC.

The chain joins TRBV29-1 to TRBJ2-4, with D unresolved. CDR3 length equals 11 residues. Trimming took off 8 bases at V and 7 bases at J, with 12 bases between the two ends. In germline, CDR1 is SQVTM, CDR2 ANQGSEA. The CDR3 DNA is TGCAGCCCCCGCTTGGGGAACATTCAGTACTTC. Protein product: CSPRLGNIQYF.

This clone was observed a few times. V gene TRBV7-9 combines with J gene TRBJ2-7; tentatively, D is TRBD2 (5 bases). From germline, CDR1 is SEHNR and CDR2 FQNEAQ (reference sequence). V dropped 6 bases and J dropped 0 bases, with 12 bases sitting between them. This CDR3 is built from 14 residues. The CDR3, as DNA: TGTGCCAGCAGTTCCGGAGGTACCTCCTACGAGCAGTACTTC. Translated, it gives CASSSGGTSYEQYF.

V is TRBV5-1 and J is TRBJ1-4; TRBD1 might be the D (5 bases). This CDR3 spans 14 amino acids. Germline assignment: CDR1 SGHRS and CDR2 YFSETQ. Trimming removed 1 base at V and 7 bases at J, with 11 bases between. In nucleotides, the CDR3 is TGCGCCAGCAGCTTGCAGGGAAGGAGTGAAAAACTGTTTTTT. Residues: CASSLQGRSEKLFF.

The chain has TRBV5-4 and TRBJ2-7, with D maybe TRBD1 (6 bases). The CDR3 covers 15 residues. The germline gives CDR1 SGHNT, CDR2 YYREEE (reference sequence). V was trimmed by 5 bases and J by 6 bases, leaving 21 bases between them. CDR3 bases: TGTGCCAGCAGAGCAAACAGGGCATCATTGGGCGAGCAGTACTTC. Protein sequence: CASRANRASLGEQYF.

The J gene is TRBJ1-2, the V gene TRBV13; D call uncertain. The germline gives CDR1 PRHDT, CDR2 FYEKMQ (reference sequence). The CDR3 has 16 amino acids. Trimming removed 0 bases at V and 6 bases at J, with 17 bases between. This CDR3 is CASSLGPRELRNGYTF. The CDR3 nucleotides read TGTGCCAGCAGCTTAGGCCCACGGGAACTTCGTAATGGCTACACCTTC.

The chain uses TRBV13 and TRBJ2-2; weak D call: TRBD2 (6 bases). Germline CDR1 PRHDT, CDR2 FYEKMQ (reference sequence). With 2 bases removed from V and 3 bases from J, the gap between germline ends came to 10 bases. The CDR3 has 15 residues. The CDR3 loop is CASSLRLGDTGELFF. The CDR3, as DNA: TGTGCCAGCAGCTTACGACTAGGAGACACCGGGGAGCTGTTTTTT.

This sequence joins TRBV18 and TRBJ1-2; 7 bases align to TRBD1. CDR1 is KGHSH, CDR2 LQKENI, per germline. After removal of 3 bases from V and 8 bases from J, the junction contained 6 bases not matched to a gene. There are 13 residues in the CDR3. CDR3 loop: CASSPNTGAGYTF. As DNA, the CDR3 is TGTGCCAGCTCACCGAATACAGGGGCCGGCTACACCTTC.

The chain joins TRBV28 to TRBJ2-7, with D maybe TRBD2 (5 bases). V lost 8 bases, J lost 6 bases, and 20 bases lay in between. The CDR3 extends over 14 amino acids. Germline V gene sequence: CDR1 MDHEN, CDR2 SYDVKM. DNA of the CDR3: TGTGCCAGCGCGCCAAGAGGGCGCAAGGGCGAGCAGTACTTC. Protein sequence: CASAPRGRKGEQYF.

CDR3: CASSVGPTSGSSYEQYF. The CDR3 DNA reads TGTGCCAGCAGCGTAGGGCCCACTAGCGGAAGCTCCTACGAGCAGTACTTC. The chain has TRBV9 and TRBJ2-7, with TRBD2 matching over 8 bases. The CDR3 extends over 17 amino acids. The V segment lost 0 bases and the J segment 0 bases; nucleotides outside the gene matches: 8. Looked up from germline, CDR1 is SGDLS and CDR2 is YYNGEE.

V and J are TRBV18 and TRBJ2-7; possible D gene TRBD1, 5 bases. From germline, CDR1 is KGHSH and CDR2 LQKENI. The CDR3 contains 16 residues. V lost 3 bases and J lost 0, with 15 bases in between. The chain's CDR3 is CASSPPYGQGSYEQYF. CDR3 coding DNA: TGTGCCAGCTCACCCCCCTATGGGCAGGGCTCCTACGAGCAGTACTTC. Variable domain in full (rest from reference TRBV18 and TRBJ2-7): NAGVMQNPRHLVRRRGQEARLRCSPMKGHSHVYWYRQLPEEGLKFMVYLQKENIIDESGMPKERFSAEFPKEGPSILRIQQVVRGDSAAYFCASSPPYGQGSYEQYFGPGTRLTVT.

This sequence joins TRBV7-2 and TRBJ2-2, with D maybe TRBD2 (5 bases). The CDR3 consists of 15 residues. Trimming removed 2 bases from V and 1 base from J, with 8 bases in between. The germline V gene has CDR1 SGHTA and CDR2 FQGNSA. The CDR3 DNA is TGTGCCAGCAGCTTAAGGGAGCGGAACACCGGGGAGCTGTTTTTT. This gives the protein CASSLRERNTGELFF. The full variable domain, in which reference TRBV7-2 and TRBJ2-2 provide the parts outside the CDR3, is GAGVSQSPSNKVTEKGKDVELRCDPISGHTALYWYRQSLGQGLEFLIYFQGNSAPDKSGLPSDRFSAERTGGSVSTLTIQRTQQEDSAVYLCASSLRERNTGELFFGEGSRLTVL.

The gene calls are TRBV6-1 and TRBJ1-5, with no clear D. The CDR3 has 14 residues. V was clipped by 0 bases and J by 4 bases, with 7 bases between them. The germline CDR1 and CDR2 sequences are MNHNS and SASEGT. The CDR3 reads CASSEAAGNQPQHF. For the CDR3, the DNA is TGTGCCAGCAGTGAAGCAGCGGGGAATCAGCCCCAGCATTTT.

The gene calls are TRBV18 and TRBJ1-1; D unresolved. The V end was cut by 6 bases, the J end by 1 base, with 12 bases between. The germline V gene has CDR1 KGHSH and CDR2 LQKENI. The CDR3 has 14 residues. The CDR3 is CASSSIVGNTEAFF. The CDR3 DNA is TGTGCCAGCTCCTCAATTGTTGGGAACACTGAAGCTTTCTTT. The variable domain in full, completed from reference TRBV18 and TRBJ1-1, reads NAGVMQNPRHLVRRRGQEARLRCSPMKGHSHVYWYRQLPEEGLKFMVYLQKENIIDESGMPKERFSAEFPKEGPSILRIQQVVRGDSAAYFCASSSIVGNTEAFFGQGTRLTVV.

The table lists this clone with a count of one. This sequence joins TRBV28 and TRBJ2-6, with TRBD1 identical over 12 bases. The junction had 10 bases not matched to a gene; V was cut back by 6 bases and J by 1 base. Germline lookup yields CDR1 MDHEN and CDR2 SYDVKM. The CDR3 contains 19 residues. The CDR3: CASRRPGQGAFSGANVLTF. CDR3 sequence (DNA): TGTGCCAGCAGACGACCGGGACAGGGGGCTTTTTCTGGGGCCAACGTCCTGACTTTC.